This TCR beta chain is from a study of TIL therapy for anti-PD-1-resistant metastatic lung cancer. Whole-study context: Tumors had a median PD-L1 proportion score of 4.5% to 7%.

Study-level results: The baseline peripheral repertoire was partially replaced by infused TIL clonotypes that later decayed.

Concerning this clone: Its antigen is currently unknown.

The CDR3 is 13 residues long. V shed 8 bases, J shed 2 bases, and the junction held 5 bases outside the gene matches. Germline lookup yields CDR1 LNHDA and CDR2 SQIVND (reference sequence). The time point here: pre-treatment sample, taken before nivolumab and TIL therapy. Adults with stage 4 NSCLC were enrolled in a phase I trial. Sequencing used immunoSEQ v3. Repertoires were generated with immunoSEQ multiplex PCR, while TCRdb's copy carries only in-frame clones and drops some. The sample includes some 37,000 clones, roughly 80% of them seen just once. The clonotype comes from a person between 25 and 79 years old with non-small cell lung cancer. V is TRBV19 and J is TRBJ2-5; 7 nucleotides match TRBD2. The specimen was blood, collected at baseline. The CDR3 bases are TGTGCCAGTGGAGGGAGGGCGCAAGAGACCCAGTACTTC. Translating it yields CASGGRAQETQYF.